The 26 T cell receptor beta chains reported below all come from one sample, sequenced in a study of T cell repertoires in cytomegalovirus infection. TCRdb fed the reads into MiXCR, producing one record per CDR3 protein. Of 200,000 or so distinct CDR3 sequences in the sample, approximately 28% were seen once. Sequencing used PBMCs. Receptors were obtained from a human donor in good health (CMV status not recorded). Some clones in this sample may be carry-over from other donors' samples.

The table lists this clonotype with a few counts. The chain is built from TRBV5-4 and TRBJ1-1; TRBD1 agrees at 7 bases. Germline assignment: CDR1 SGHNT and CDR2 YYREEE (reference sequence). Germline trimming cut 3 bases from V and 3 bases from J; bases unmatched to any gene: 14. The length of the CDR3 is 17 residues. This CDR3 reads CASSSTRGGGTDTEAFF. Written as DNA, the CDR3 is TGTGCCAGCAGCTCCACCCGCGGAGGGGGCACGGACACTGAAGCTTTCTTT.

This clonotype has only a few counts. The CDR3 loop reads CASSDGDRVDGYTF. CDR3 coding DNA: TGTGCCAGCAGTGATGGGGACAGGGTTGATGGCTACACCTTC. The rearrangement joins TRBV12-3 or TRBV12-4 to TRBJ1-2, with 9 bases lining up with TRBD1. The CDR3 has 14 residues. The junction had 7 bases not matched to a gene; V was cut back by 5 bases and J by 6 bases.

This clonotype has more than one count but fewer than ten. The chain combines TRBV19 with TRBJ1-1; D may be TRBD1 (5 bases). The CDR3 loop spans 14 amino acids. V was cut by 6 bases and J by 1 base, with 12 bases left in between. CDR1 and CDR2 (germline): LNHDA, SQIVND (reference sequence). CDR3 bases: TGTGCCAGTAGGCAGGGCCCAACGAACACTGAAGCTTTCTTT. It encodes CASRQGPTNTEAFF. The full variable domain, with the rest looked up from reference TRBV19 and TRBJ1-1, is DGGITQSPKYLFRKEGQNVTLSCEQNLNHDAMYWYRQDPGQGLRLIYYSQIVNDFQKGDIAEGYSVSREKKESFPLTVTSAQKNPTAFYLCASRQGPTNTEAFFGQGTRLTVV.

This clonotype was counted a few times. The chain recombines TRBV7-9 with TRBJ2-2; D is possibly TRBD2 (5 bases). The CDR3 has 16 amino acids. V gave up 1 base and J gave up 0 bases, with 9 bases separating them. The germline V gene has CDR1 SEHNR and CDR2 FQNEAQ (reference sequence). CDR3 nucleotide sequence: TGTGCCAGCAGCTTAGATGAGGGATCGAACACCGGGGAGCTGTTTTTT. Encoded protein: CASSLDEGSNTGELFF.

This clonotype was detected a few times. The rearrangement links TRBV12-3 or TRBV12-4 to TRBJ1-1, with D possibly matching TRBD1 (5 bases). This CDR3 spans 14 amino acids. V was cut by 1 base and J by 5 bases, with 11 bases left in between. CDR3 in amino acids: CASSLVQGRTEAFF. CDR3 DNA: TGTGCCAGCAGTTTAGTCCAGGGTAGGACTGAAGCTTTCTTT.

V gene TRBV7-9 combines with J gene TRBJ1-1; D is ambiguous. There are 15 residues in the CDR3. Germline CDR1 reads SEHNR; CDR2 reads FQNEAQ (reference sequence). Trimming left V 2 bases short and J 0 bases short, with 10 bases between. CDR3 DNA sequence: TGTGCCAGCAGCTTATCGCGCCAGATGAACACTGAAGCTTTCTTT. This codes for CASSLSRQMNTEAFF.

This clonotype has a handful of counts. The chain recombines TRBV7-9 with TRBJ1-1, with D possibly being TRBD1 (5 bases). Germline assignment: CDR1 SEHNR and CDR2 FQNEAQ (reference sequence). Trimming cost V 0 bases and J 4 bases, with 9 bases left between them. This CDR3 contains 14 residues. As DNA, the CDR3 is TGTGCCAGCAGCTTAGCGGGGGAGACCACTGAAGCTTTCTTT. This gives the protein CASSLAGETTEAFF.

The V and J genes are TRBV20-1 and TRBJ2-2; TRBD1 matches at 7 bases. The V segment lost 3 bases and the J segment 1 base; nucleotides outside the gene matches: 5. The germline V gene has CDR1 DFQATT and CDR2 SNEGSKA (reference sequence). The CDR3 consists of 15 residues. The CDR3: CSARRDSRNTGELFF. In nucleotides, the CDR3 is TGCAGTGCTAGGAGGGACAGCCGGAACACCGGGGAGCTGTTTTTT.

A few counts support this clonotype. The chain is built from TRBV7-2 and TRBJ2-7; no definite D call. CDR1 and CDR2 from the germline V gene are SGHTA and FQGNSA. Trimming removed 5 bases from V and 1 base from J, with 9 bases in between. This CDR3 contains 13 residues. The DNA for the CDR3 is TGTGCCAGCAGCGTTTCAGGATCCTACGAGCAGTACTTC. It yields the protein CASSVSGSYEQYF.

This clonotype has more than one count but fewer than ten. The chain links TRBV7-3 to TRBJ2-2; the match to TRBD1 covers 10 bases. There are 16 residues in the CDR3. The V gene's germline CDR1 is SGHTA and CDR2 FQGTGA. V lost 4 bases to trimming and J lost 4 bases; unmatched junction nucleotides: 6. CDR3 DNA: TGTGCCAGCAGCTCGCAGACAGGGGGCCTCACCGGGGAGCTGTTTTTT. As protein: CASSSQTGGLTGELFF.

This chain uses TRBV30 with TRBJ2-3; D is ambiguous. This CDR3 comprises 12 residues. The V gene's germline CDR1 is GTSNPN and CDR2 SVGIG (reference sequence). V was trimmed by 2 bases and J by 7 bases, leaving 10 bases between them. CDR3 amino acids: CAWSPDPNTQYF. The CDR3 nucleotides are TGTGCCTGGAGTCCTGACCCGAATACGCAGTATTTT.

This chain links TRBV7-3 with TRBJ2-3, with D tentatively TRBD2 (6 bases). The CDR3 totals 14 residues. From germline, CDR1 is SGHTA and CDR2 FQGTGA. V lost 4 bases to trimming and J lost 5 bases, with 13 bases between them. The CDR3: CASSSRSAGDTQYF. DNA of the CDR3: TGTGCCAGCAGCTCCCGTTCAGCGGGAGATACGCAGTATTTT.

This clonotype turned up a few times. This chain connects TRBV6-1 to TRBJ2-1; TRBD1 matches at 10 bases. The germline gives CDR1 MNHNS, CDR2 SASEGT. J was trimmed by 5 bases and V by 6 bases; bases with no gene match: 7. This CDR3 contains 15 residues. The CDR3 reads CASSVQGTGDNEQFF. The CDR3 DNA sequence: TGTGCCAGCAGCGTCCAAGGGACAGGGGACAATGAGCAGTTCTTC.

The gene calls are TRBV20-1 and TRBJ2-3, with D tentatively TRBD1 or TRBD2 (5 bases each). V was trimmed by 1 base and J by 6 bases, leaving 11 bases between them. This CDR3 has 13 amino acids. Germline CDR1 is DFQATT and CDR2 is SNEGSKA (reference sequence). CDR3 protein: CSARGEGLDTQYF. CDR3 bases: TGCAGTGCTAGAGGAGAGGGGCTGGATACGCAGTATTTT.

Remarks on this clonotype: A much bigger clone sits one base away, suggesting this may be a read error. The chain links TRBV11-2 to TRBJ2-7, with TRBD2 as a possible D gene (5 bases). CDR1 is SGHAT, CDR2 FQNNGV, per germline. The CDR3 has 19 amino acids. Trimming shortened V by 5 bases and J by 6 bases, and 32 bases separated the two germline ends. The CDR3 nucleotides read TGTGCCAGCAGCCAAAACCCGAGGGAAAGACTGCCGTCTACGTTCGAGCAGTACTTC. Protein: CASSQNPRERLPSTFEQYF.

To note about this clonotype: A read error may explain this, as a much larger clone is one base away. The CDR3 protein is CGSSQEGRATNEKLFF. The CDR3 DNA sequence: TGTGGCAGCAGTCAAGAGGGACGTGCAACTAATGAAAAACTGTTTTTT. This chain connects TRBV7-2 to TRBJ1-4, with D perhaps matching TRBD1 (5 bases). Germline V gene lookup returns CDR1 SGHTA and CDR2 FQGNSA. The CDR3 runs to 16 residues.

J is TRBJ2-6 and V is TRBV5-6, with 7 bases that match TRBD1. The V segment lost 4 bases and the J segment 0 bases; nucleotides outside the gene matches: 13. CDR1 and CDR2 (germline): SGHDT, YYEEEE. The CDR3 runs to 19 residues. CDR3 sequence reads: CASSPDRERGFSGANVLTF. CDR3 nucleotides: TGTGCCAGCAGCCCTGACAGGGAGAGGGGCTTCTCTGGGGCCAACGTCCTGACTTTC. The full variable domain, rest sourced from reference TRBV5-6 and TRBJ2-6, is DAGVTQSPTHLIKTRGQQVTLRCSPKSGHDTVSWYQQALGQGPQFIFQYYEEEERQRGNFPDRFSGHQFPNYSSELNVNALLLGDSALYLCASSPDRERGFSGANVLTFGAGSRLTVL.

There are a few counts of this clonotype. This sequence joins TRBV5-4 and TRBJ1-4, with D unclear. V shed 0 bases and J shed 9 bases, with 12 bases lying between them. The CDR3 has 14 residues. Looked up from germline, CDR1 is SGHNT and CDR2 is YYREEE (reference sequence). The CDR3 region has the DNA TGTGCCAGCAGCTTGGGTCAGCCCGTCCAAAAACTGTTTTTT. Amino acid sequence: CASSLGQPVQKLFF.

This rearrangement joins TRBV20-1 to TRBJ1-5; no reliable D call. Trimming took off 1 base at V and 1 base at J, with 5 bases between the two ends. Germline CDR1 is DFQATT and CDR2 is SNEGSKA (reference sequence). The CDR3 contains 13 residues. The CDR3 here is CSARGLSNQPQHF. The CDR3 region has the DNA TGCAGTGCTAGAGGACTGAGCAATCAGCCCCAGCATTTT.

The table lists this clonotype with many counts. The chain employs TRBV7-3 and TRBJ1-4; D is perhaps TRBD1 (6 bases). Germline V lookup: CDR1 SGHTA, CDR2 FQGTGA. V gave up 3 bases and J gave up 5 bases, with 13 bases separating them. The CDR3 totals 15 residues. CDR3 DNA sequence: TGTGCCAGCAGCTTTACGGGGGCGGAAAATGAAAAACTGTTTTTT. It encodes CASSFTGAENEKLFF.

This clonotype occurred a few times. The CDR3 is CASSLSSPFTQYF. The CDR3 nucleotides are TGTGCCAGCAGCTTGAGCAGCCCCTTTACGCAGTACTTC. This chain joins TRBV7-9 and TRBJ2-5; D remains ambiguous. CDR1 and CDR2 from the germline V gene are SEHNR and FQNEAQ (reference sequence). The CDR3 totals 13 residues. V dropped 3 bases and J dropped 11 bases, with 16 bases sitting between them.

This clonotype has ten or more counts. The chain is built from TRBV12-3 or TRBV12-4 and TRBJ1-1; D not resolved. Between the trimmed V and J ends, which lost 2 bases and 4 bases, there was a span of 8 bases. CDR3 length: 13 residues. CDR3 DNA sequence: TGTGCCAGCAGTTTAAAGGGCGGCACTGAAGCTTTCTTT. Translation: CASSLKGGTEAFF.

The chain employs TRBV6-5 and TRBJ2-1; 10 bases are a match to TRBD2. CDR3 length equals 19 residues. CDR1 MNHEY and CDR2 SVGAGI come from the germline V gene. V was clipped by 2 bases and J by 6 bases; unmatched bases: 16. CDR3 sequence reads: CASSYGGPTSSGGLNEQFF. The CDR3 DNA follows: TGTGCCAGCAGTTACGGCGGGCCGACTTCTAGCGGGGGCCTCAATGAGCAGTTCTTC.

The rearrangement uses TRBV24-1 and TRBJ2-1, with D tentatively TRBD1 (5 bases). The V end was cut by 5 bases, the J end by 3 bases, with 7 bases between. CDR1 is KGHDR and CDR2 is SFDVKD in the germline V gene. This CDR3 region has 13 residues. Written as DNA, the CDR3 is TGTGCCACCAGTGCAGGGTACTACAATGAGCAGTTCTTC. This translates into CATSAGYYNEQFF.

The CDR3 nucleotides are TGTGCCAGCAGTTACTCTGGGACAGACGCAGATACGCAGTATTTT. It is translated as CASSYSGTDADTQYF. This chain connects TRBV6-6 to TRBJ2-3, with 7 bases aligning to TRBD1. From germline, CDR1 is MNHNY and CDR2 SVGAGI (reference sequence). CDR3 size: 15 residues. The V segment lost 0 bases and the J segment 4 bases; nucleotides outside the gene matches: 4.

The V call is TRBV6-2 or TRBV6-3, the J call TRBJ1-5; D gene ambiguous. CDR3 size: 14 residues. CDR1 and CDR2 from the germline V gene are MNHEY and SVGEGT. Trimming removed 6 bases at V and 1 base at J, with 10 bases between. Here the CDR3 DNA reads TGTGCCAGCAGCCGGGATACCAGCAATCAGCCCCAGCATTTT. Its translation is CASSRDTSNQPQHF.